Sequencing of this TCR beta chain was carried out in a study of T cells expressing NK-cell markers (dated by TCRdb to the early 2020s). The study in broad terms: In sorted CD3+CD56+NKG2C+, CD3+CD56+NKG2C- and CD3+CD56-NKG2C+ T-cell subsets from 7 or 8 donors, TCR beta-chain repertoires were profiled. Among the eight sequenced donors, seven were HCMV-seropositive and one was HCMV-seronegative. Randomly selected healthy volunteers, three men and five women, were used as the eight sequenced donors. Libraries were sequenced as 2 x 150 bp reads on Illumina HiSeq 2000/2500, MiSeq or NextSeq. Overall study outcomes, separate from this receptor: For six donors, the dominant CD3+CD56+NKG2C+ clonotypes were among the top 10 CD8+ clonotypes and accounted for about 1.0-7.5% of CD8+ T cells. It remained unclear whether the expanded NKG2C-expressing T cell clones were specific for HCMV antigens. Those dominant clonotypes were again the most abundant among CD3+CD56-NKG2C+ cells in four donors, at about 28.3-60.1%.

On this clonotype itself: The target of this receptor is not known.

Reading from cysteine to phenylalanine, the CDR3 counts 14 amino acids. The entry carries no DNA sequence. Looking up the germline V gene yields CDR1 SGHTA and CDR2 FQGNSA. To determine HCMV serostatus, a commercial ELISA kit was used to detect HCMV-specific IgG in serum. Ficoll density gradient centrifugation was used to isolate peripheral blood mononuclear cells from blood. TCRdb records Illumina HiSeq 2000 as the sequencer. The TCR beta cDNA libraries were made using 5'RACE template switching, a step that added both a universal primer site and unique molecular identifiers. cDNA synthesis was primed from the TCR beta constant segment and was followed by two successive PCR amplification steps. In the authors' own workflow: MIGEC handled demultiplexing of the reads and grouping by UMI, while MiTCR was used to assemble and quantify clonotypes. Only TCR cDNA sequences supported by at least two reads were kept to exclude erroneous sequences. The tcR package was used for downstream repertoire analysis, and clonotypes were matched between fractions using CDR3 nucleotide sequence together with V segment. VDJmatch was used to annotate antigen specificity against VDJdb, with one amino acid substitution allowed in CDR3. TCRdb reprocessed the raw reads; every CDR3 protein sequence is a single record, and DNA is not supplied. TCRdb's processing, not the authors', yielded these V and J calls. In this sample's table one finds 450,000 to 600,000 distinct CDR3 sequences. The ten largest make up under 4.5% of the sample.

The source of this sequence is a man aged 18 to 30 in good health. Donor details come from another sample of the same person, matched by shared clones. The chain uses TRBV7-2 and TRBJ2-1. The sequenced sample was blood T cells: a sorted CD56 or NKG2C T cell subset, CD4+ or CD8+ T cells, or bulk PBMC T cells (not recorded which). The CDR3 protein is CASSLASVDHEQFF.